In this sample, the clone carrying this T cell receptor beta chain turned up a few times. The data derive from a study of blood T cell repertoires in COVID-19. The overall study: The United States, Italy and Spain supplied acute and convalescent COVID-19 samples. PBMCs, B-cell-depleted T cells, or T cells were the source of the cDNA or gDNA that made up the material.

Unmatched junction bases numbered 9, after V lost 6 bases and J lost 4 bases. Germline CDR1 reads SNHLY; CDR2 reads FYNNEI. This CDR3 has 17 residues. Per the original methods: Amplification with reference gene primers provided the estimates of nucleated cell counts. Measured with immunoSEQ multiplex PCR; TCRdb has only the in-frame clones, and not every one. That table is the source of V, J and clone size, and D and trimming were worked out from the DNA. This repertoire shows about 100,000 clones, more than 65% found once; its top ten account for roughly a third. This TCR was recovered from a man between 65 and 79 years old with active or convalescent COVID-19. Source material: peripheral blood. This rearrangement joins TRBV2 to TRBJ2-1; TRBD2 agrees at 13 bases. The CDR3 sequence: CASSYSGLAGVYNEQFF. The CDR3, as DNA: TGTGCCAGCAGCTACTCCGGACTAGCGGGGGTATACAATGAGCAGTTCTTC. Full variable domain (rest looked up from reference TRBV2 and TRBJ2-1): EPEVTQTPSHQVTQMGQEVILRCVPISNHLYFYWYRQILGQKVEFLVSFYNNEISEKSEIFDDQFSVERPDGSNFTLKIRSTKLEDSAMYFCASSYSGLAGVYNEQFFGPGTRLTVL.